A selection of T cell receptor beta chains follows, all from one sample in a study of persistence of HIV-infected CD4 T cells. Sequencing was performed with immunoSEQ multiplex PCR; in TCRdb, only in-frame clones are kept and a portion is missing. This table has roughly 35,000 clones, less than 90% appearing once. Their cognate antigens are unknown. Sample: CD4+ T cells sorted from PBMCs after roughly 18-hour stimulation, taken from a patient who received antiretroviral therapy. The receptor set was obtained from an adult man with HIV who was CMV-seropositive. Both conserved end residues are part of each CDR3. Fields, in order: CDR3 DNA, CDR3 protein, V gene, J gene, D gene, clone size. D genes are given only for firm matches. Clone size is stated in some rows and not others, as once, few, many or a class when expanded.

TGTGCCAGCAGCCAAGCCTCAAACAGGGGGAACACTGAAGCTTTCTTT	CASSQASNRGNTEAFF	TRBV4-2	TRBJ1-1	TRBD1	-
TGTGCCAGCAGCCAAGACAGGGGTAAGACAGATACGCAGTATTTT	CASSQDRGKTDTQYF	TRBV3-1/TRBV3-2	TRBJ2-3	-	-
TGTGCCAGCAGCGAGGACGGTAATTCACCCCTCCACTTT	CASSEDGNSPLHF	TRBV7-9	TRBJ1-6	-	-
TGCGCCAGCAGCTTGAGAGAGGCCGCAGCGGCTTTCTTT	CASSLREAAAAFF	TRBV5-1	TRBJ1-1	-	-
TGTGCCAGCAGTGAGGAGGAGACAATGAGAGGGACCCAGTACTTC	CASSEEETMRGTQYF	TRBV2	TRBJ2-5	-	once
TGTGCCAGCAGCCAAGGCAGTAATTCACCCCTCCACTTT	CASSQGSNSPLHF	TRBV3-1/TRBV3-2	TRBJ1-6	-	-
TGCGCCAGCAGCCAACGACCGGGACAGATGAACTACAATGAGCAGTTCTTC	CASSQRPGQMNYNEQFF	TRBV5-1	TRBJ2-1	TRBD1	-
TGTGCCAGCAGCTTAGTGGCCGGGACTATTAACACCGGGGAGCTGTTTTTT	CASSLVAGTINTGELFF	TRBV7-9	TRBJ2-2	TRBD2	few
TGTGCCAGCAGTCTAGCCTCCGGAGGCCGGAGCCTCTACAATGAGCAGTTCTTC	CASSLASGGRSLYNEQFF	TRBV27	TRBJ2-1	-	-
TGTGCCAGCAGGCCACAGGGCCTAAGTACTACTGAAGCTTTCTTT	CASRPQGLSTTEAFF	TRBV28	TRBJ1-1	-	-
TGTGCCAGCTCACCAGAACGGGGGAATCAGCCCCAGCATTTT	CASSPERGNQPQHF	TRBV18	TRBJ1-5	-	-
TGTGCCATCAGCCCGGATTTCAATCAGCCCCAGCATTTT	CAISPDFNQPQHF	TRBV10-3	TRBJ1-5	-	-
TGTGCCAACCAGGGAGGGGAAAAACTGTTTTTT	CANQGGEKLFF	TRBV2	TRBJ1-4	-	-
TGTGCCAGCAGTGACCCCAGGGGCAATCAGCCCCAGCATTTT	CASSDPRGNQPQHF	TRBV2	TRBJ1-5	-	-
TGTGCCAGCAGTTTAGGGCAAACATCTGAAGCTTTCTTT	CASSLGQTSEAFF	TRBV12-3/TRBV12-4	TRBJ1-1	-	-
TGTGCCAGCAGTGGTGGCAGGGGCCACGAGCAGTACTTC	CASSGGRGHEQYF	TRBV6-4	TRBJ2-7	-	-
TGTGCCAGCAGCTTGACAGGGAGTACCTCCTACGAGCAGTACTTC	CASSLTGSTSYEQYF	TRBV7-8	TRBJ2-7	TRBD1	-
TGTGCCAGCTCACCCTGGACAGAGAACACCGGGGAGCTGTTTTTT	CASSPWTENTGELFF	TRBV18	TRBJ2-2	-	-
TGTGCCAGCTCACCTCCCGGGTCCCGCGAGGGGTATGGCTACACCTTC	CASSPPGSREGYGYTF	TRBV18	TRBJ1-2	-	-
TGTGCCAGCAGCTCACCGGGACAGGGGGCCTATGGCTACACCTTC	CASSSPGQGAYGYTF	TRBV5-6	TRBJ1-2	TRBD1	-
TGTGCCAGCAGCTTGCCGACAGGGGGGGCCAAAAACATTCAGTACTTC	CASSLPTGGAKNIQYF	TRBV5-5	TRBJ2-4	TRBD1	-
TGCGCCAGCAGCTGGACTAGGGGCGGGGACACTGAAGCTTTCTTT	CASSWTRGGDTEAFF	TRBV5-1	TRBJ1-1	-	-
TGTGCCAGCAGCAGCAACACTGAAGCTTTCTTT	CASSSNTEAFF	TRBV9	TRBJ1-1	-	-
TGTGCCAGCAGCCCCCAGCAGGGGGGCATGGGGGAGACCCAGTACTTC	CASSPQQGGMGETQYF	TRBV3-1/TRBV3-2	TRBJ2-5	-	-
TGTGCCAGTAGTATACAGGCTTCGAATGAAAAACTGTTTTTT	CASSIQASNEKLFF	TRBV19	TRBJ1-4	-	-
TGCGCCAGCAGCCCTAACACCGGGACAGGGCGCTACGAGCAGTACTTC	CASSPNTGTGRYEQYF	TRBV5-1	TRBJ2-7	TRBD1	-
TGTGCCAGCAAATTCGGGACAGGGGGGGAGCAGTACTTC	CASKFGTGGEQYF	TRBV6-5	TRBJ2-7	TRBD1	-
TGTGCCAGCAGCGTAACAGGGTACACTGAAGCTTTCTTT	CASSVTGYTEAFF	TRBV7-6	TRBJ1-1	-	-
TGTGCCAGCAGTTTTTCCGGTACAGGGATCCACGAGCAGTACTTC	CASSFSGTGIHEQYF	TRBV28	TRBJ2-7	-	-